This T cell receptor beta chain was identified during a study of blood T cell repertoires in COVID-19. Study-level information: The study drew acute and convalescent COVID-19 samples from the United States, Italy and Spain. PBMCs, B-cell-depleted T cells, or T cells provided the cDNA or gDNA that made up the material.

In the authors' methods: Scientists estimated how many nucleated cells there were by amplifying reference gene primers. Some clones are missing from TCRdb's copy, which holds only in-frame ones; the method was immunoSEQ multiplex PCR. V, J and clone size reflect that table, while D and trimming were determined from the DNA. The sample contains 140,000 or so clones, 80% to 90% of which appear only once. This clone appeared once. There are 12 residues in the CDR3. Germline CDR1 and CDR2: MDHEN and SYDVKM. V was pared by 6 bases and J by 6 bases, with 5 bases of the junction left unmatched. The chain combines TRBV28 with TRBJ2-7, with 7 positions matching TRBD2. The sequenced sample was peripheral blood. This receptor was identified in a woman aged 55-75 years with active COVID-19. This chain's CDR3 is CASRGRAREQYF. For the CDR3, the DNA is TGTGCCAGCAGGGGGAGGGCCCGCGAGCAGTACTTC. The full variable domain, completed using reference TRBV28 and TRBJ2-7, is DVKVTQSSRYLVKRTGEKVFLECVQDMDHENMFWYRQDPGLGLRLIYFSYDVKMKEKGDIPEGYSVSREKKERFSLILESASTNQTSMYLCASRGRAREQYFGPGTRLTVT.